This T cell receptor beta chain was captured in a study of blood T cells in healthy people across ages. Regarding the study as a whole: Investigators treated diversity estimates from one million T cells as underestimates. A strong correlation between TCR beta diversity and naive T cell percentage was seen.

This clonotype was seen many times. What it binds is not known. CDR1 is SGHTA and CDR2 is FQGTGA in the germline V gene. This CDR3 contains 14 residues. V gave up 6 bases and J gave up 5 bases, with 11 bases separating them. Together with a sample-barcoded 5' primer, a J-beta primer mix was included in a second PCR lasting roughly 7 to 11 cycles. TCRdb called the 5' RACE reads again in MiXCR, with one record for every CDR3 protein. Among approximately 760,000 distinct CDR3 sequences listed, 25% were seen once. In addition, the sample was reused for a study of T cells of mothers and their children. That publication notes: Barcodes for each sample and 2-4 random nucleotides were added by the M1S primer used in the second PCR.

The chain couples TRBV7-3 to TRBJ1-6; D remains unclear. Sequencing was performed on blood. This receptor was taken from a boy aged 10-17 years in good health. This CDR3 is CASSSLGHNSPLHF. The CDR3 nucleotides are TGTGCCAGCAGTTCCCTTGGCCATAATTCACCCCTCCACTTT.